This TCR beta chain was observed in a study of T cell responses to AZD1222 COVID-19 vaccine. To note about this clone: As yet, its antigen is unknown.

Study-wide results and limits: Only a handful of AZD1222 recipients were seropositive at baseline. Regions left unmutated in variants are reportedly the target of nearly half of spike-specific TCRs.

Investigators merged groups given second doses at roughly 4 or roughly 12 weeks. Assay: immunoSEQ multiplex PCR; the TCRdb copy retains only in-frame clones and omits some. The data hold around 56,000 clones, with around 92% observed a single time. The CDR3 contains 13 residues. V dropped 6 bases and J dropped 5 bases, with 11 bases sitting between them. CDR1 LNHDA and CDR2 SQIVND come from the germline V gene (reference sequence). This TCR was recovered from an adult who received the AZD1222 COVID-19 vaccine. The J gene is TRBJ2-1, the V gene TRBV19; D is unresolved. The sequences come from peripheral blood, collected 28 days after the second AZD1222 dose. The CDR3 DNA follows: TGTGCCAGTAGAGAGGCGGCACACAATGAGCAGTTCTTC. Translated, it gives CASREAAHNEQFF.